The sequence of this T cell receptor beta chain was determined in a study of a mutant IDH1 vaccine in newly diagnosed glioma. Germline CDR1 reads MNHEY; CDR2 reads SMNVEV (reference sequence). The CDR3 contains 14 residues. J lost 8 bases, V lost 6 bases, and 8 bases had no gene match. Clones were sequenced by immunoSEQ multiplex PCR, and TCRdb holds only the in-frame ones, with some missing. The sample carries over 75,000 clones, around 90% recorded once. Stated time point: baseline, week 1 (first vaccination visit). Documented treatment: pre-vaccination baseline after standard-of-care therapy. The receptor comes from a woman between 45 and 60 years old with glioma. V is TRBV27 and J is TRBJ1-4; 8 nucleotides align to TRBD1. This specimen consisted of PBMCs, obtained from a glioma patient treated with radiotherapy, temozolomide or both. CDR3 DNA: TGTGCCAGCAGACCCGGGACAGGTACCGAAAAACTGTTTTTT. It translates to CASRPGTGTEKLFF. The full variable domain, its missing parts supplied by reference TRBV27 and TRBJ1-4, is EAQVTQNPRYLITVTGKKLTVTCSQNMNHEYMSWYRQDPGLGLRQIYYSMNVEVTDKGDVPEGYKVSRKEKRNFPLILESPSPNQTSLYFCASRPGTGTEKLFFGSGTQLSVL.